These 15 T cell receptor beta chains share one sample of origin, sequenced in a study of OX40 agonist ivuxolimab in advanced cancers. The assay was immunoSEQ multiplex PCR, and TCRdb's table has in-frame clones only and misses some. Of over 15,000 clones detected, almost 85% appear once; the ten largest clones hold around 72%. Sequences were derived from CD4+ or CD8+ T cells sorted from blood, sampled in a trial of the OX40 agonist ivuxolimab. The receptor set was obtained from an adult with an advanced solid tumor such as melanoma, head and neck, liver or kidney cancer.

This clone appeared once. The V and J genes are TRBV4-2 and TRBJ1-2; 9 bases align to TRBD1. The CDR3 covers 18 residues. The trim removed 1 base at V and 3 bases at J, leaving 12 bases unmatched. The germline V gene has CDR1 LGHNA and CDR2 YNFKEQ. The CDR3 bases are TGTGCCAGCAGCCAAGTGGGACAGGGTATTGGGGGGGACTATGGCTACACCTTC. This sequence encodes CASSQVGQGIGGDYGYTF.

The chain couples TRBV28 to TRBJ1-1, with a possible D match to TRBD1 (5 bases). Looked up from germline, CDR1 is MDHEN and CDR2 is SYDVKM. This CDR3 region has 11 residues. Trimming removed 11 bases from V and 1 base from J, with 8 bases in between. The CDR3 here is CAGGSNTEAFF. As DNA, the CDR3 is TGTGCCGGGGGATCGAACACTGAAGCTTTCTTT.

This clone appeared a few times. The V and J genes are TRBV19 and TRBJ2-3, with D uncertain. CDR1 LNHDA and CDR2 SQIVND come from the germline V gene (reference sequence). The CDR3 is 17 amino acids. The V and J ends lost 3 bases and 0 bases respectively, with 16 bases between them. As DNA, the CDR3 is TGTGCCAGTAGTATCCCCGGACCGCACGCTAGCACAGATACGCAGTATTTT. This encodes CASSIPGPHASTDTQYF.

The chain couples TRBV5-6 to TRBJ1-1; D uncertain. Trimming removed 0 bases at V and 1 base at J, with 7 bases between. Germline values: CDR1 SGHDT, CDR2 YYEEEE. The CDR3 has 14 amino acids. CDR3 amino acids: CASSLAGGNTEAFF. The CDR3 coding sequence is TGTGCCAGCAGCTTGGCCGGTGGGAACACTGAAGCTTTCTTT.

The rearrangement links TRBV9 to TRBJ1-4; a possible D gene is TRBD1 (6 bases). This CDR3 has 15 amino acids. Germline V gene sequence: CDR1 SGDLS, CDR2 YYNGEE. Trimming removed 4 bases from V and 6 bases from J, with 16 bases in between. The DNA of the CDR3 is TGTGCCAGCAGCCCATGGGGGGGCGGAGATGAAAAACTGTTTTTT. It is translated as CASSPWGGGDEKLFF.

The gene calls are TRBV30 and TRBJ1-4; D remains unclear. The length of the CDR3 is 15 residues. The V end was cut by 3 bases, the J end by 5 bases, with 16 bases between. Germline CDR1 and CDR2: GTSNPN and SVGIG (reference sequence). The CDR3, as DNA: TGTGCCTGGAGCCCTGGAGTACAGCCGAATGAAAAACTGTTTTTT. Protein sequence: CAWSPGVQPNEKLFF.

This clone was seen more than once but under ten times. The chain employs TRBV11-2 and TRBJ2-5; 8 bases are a match to TRBD1. From germline, CDR1 is SGHAT and CDR2 FQNNGV. Trimming at V came to 7 bases and at J to 5 bases, leaving 18 bases not matched to a gene. This CDR3 has 17 amino acids. CDR3 nucleotide sequence: TGTGCCAGCAACGCACCGCCTACGACAGGGGAAGTGGAGACCCAGTACTTC. Encoded protein: CASNAPPTTGEVETQYF.

The chain combines TRBV13 with TRBJ1-4; a possible D gene is TRBD1 (6 bases). Trimming shortened V by 4 bases and J by 3 bases, and 12 bases separated the two germline ends. The CDR3 contains 15 residues. Germline V CDR1 and CDR2: PRHDT, FYEKMQ (reference sequence). CDR3 DNA sequence: TGTGCCAGCAGCTCCACAGGGTACGCTAATGAAAAACTGTTTTTT. This gives the protein CASSSTGYANEKLFF.

This chain joins TRBV5-6 and TRBJ2-1, with TRBD1 as a possible D gene (6 bases). This CDR3 is 14 amino acids long. Germline assignment: CDR1 SGHDT and CDR2 YYEEEE. The germline V and J ends were trimmed by 4 bases and 2 bases, with 10 bases remaining between them. CDR3: CASSLWGPYNEQFF. The CDR3 nucleotides are TGTGCCAGCAGCCTTTGGGGGCCCTACAATGAGCAGTTCTTC.

The chain's CDR3 is CASSTGQQETQYF. Here the CDR3 DNA reads TGTGCCAGCAGCACGGGACAGCAAGAGACCCAGTACTTC. The chain has TRBV5-8 and TRBJ2-5, with 7 bases identical to TRBD1. CDR1 is SGHTS and CDR2 is YDEGEE in the germline V gene. CDR3 size: 13 residues. The ends lost 4 bases at V and 2 bases at J; junction bases unmatched: 2.

The chain recombines TRBV18 with TRBJ1-1; D is undetermined. Trimming shortened V by 4 bases and J by 5 bases, and 14 bases separated the two germline ends. Germline CDR1 is KGHSH and CDR2 is LQKENI. The CDR3 is 14 amino acids. CDR3 residues: CASSLEERITEAFF. CDR3 bases: TGTGCCAGCTCACTCGAGGAACGAATTACTGAAGCTTTCTTT.

This clone was counted at least ten times. The chain employs TRBV5-1 and TRBJ2-7; weak D call: TRBD2 (6 bases). V lost 2 bases and J lost 7, with 13 bases in between. Germline CDR1 and CDR2: SGHRS and YFSETQ. The length of the CDR3 is 13 residues. The chain's CDR3 is CASSFSGAREQYF. For the CDR3, the DNA is TGCGCCAGCAGCTTTAGCGGCGCGCGAGAGCAGTACTTC. Based on the CDR3 plus reference TRBV5-1 and TRBJ2-7, the full variable domain is KAGVTQTPRYLIKTRGQQVTLSCSPISGHRSVSWYQQTPGQGLQFLFEYFSETQRNKGNFPGRFSGRQFSNSRSEMNVSTLELGDSALYLCASSFSGAREQYFGPGTRLTVT.

In DNA, the CDR3 is TGTGCCAGCAGCTTGGGGGGACCGGGACAGGTATCCTACGAGCAGTACTTC. This gives the protein CASSLGGPGQVSYEQYF. The chain links TRBV5-5 to TRBJ2-7; 8 bases map to TRBD1. Germline trimming cut 0 bases from V and 1 base from J; bases unmatched to any gene: 9. Germline CDR1 reads SGHKS; CDR2 reads YYEKEE (reference sequence). The CDR3 length is 17 residues.

V is TRBV27 and J is TRBJ2-7; D perhaps matches TRBD1 (6 bases). Trimming took off 5 bases at V and 1 base at J, with 15 bases between the two ends. The CDR3 loop spans 15 amino acids. The germline V gene has CDR1 MNHEY and CDR2 SMNVEV (reference sequence). In nucleotides, the CDR3 is TGTGCCAGCAGTATGCAGGGGTCGGATTCCTACGAGCAGTACTTC. Translating it yields CASSMQGSDSYEQYF.

V usage is TRBV9 and J usage is TRBJ2-5, with 13 bases aligning to TRBD2. Germline V gives CDR1 SGDLS, CDR2 YYNGEE. CDR3 size: 16 residues. Losses at the gene ends were 2 bases for V and 2 bases for J; bases not matched to a gene: 3. The CDR3 sequence: CASSVRGLAGQETQYF. CDR3 bases: TGTGCCAGCAGCGTCAGGGGACTAGCGGGGCAAGAGACCCAGTACTTC.